A single sample gave rise to the 17 T cell receptor beta chains below, sequenced in a study of blood T cells in healthy people across ages. Alongside a J-beta primer mix, a sample-barcoded 5' primer served in a second PCR lasting roughly 6 to 11 cycles. TCRdb independently ran MiXCR on the 5' RACE reads; one entry per CDR3 protein. Of some 640,000 distinct CDR3 sequences in the sample, about half are singletons; the top ten hold 25% to 35%. Sequenced sample: blood. Source of these receptors: a woman aged 60-75 years in good health.

DNA of the CDR3: TGTGCCAGCAGCTCCCCCCCCGGGGGCGGAGTTAAGCAGTTCTTC. This sequence encodes CASSSPPGGGVKQFF. The J gene is TRBJ2-1, the V gene TRBV7-2; D is tentatively TRBD1 or TRBD2 (6 bases each). CDR3 size: 15 residues. Germline loops: CDR1 SGHTA, CDR2 FQGNSA. The V and J ends lost 4 bases and 11 bases respectively, with 21 bases between them.

The V and J genes are TRBV4-2 and TRBJ2-3, with a tentative D call TRBD2 (6 bases). The CDR3 consists of 15 residues. In germline, CDR1 is LGHNA, CDR2 YNFKEQ. V dropped 4 bases and J dropped 5 bases, with 16 bases sitting between them. DNA of the CDR3: TGTGCCAGCAGCCCCTCCGGAGGGGATGGAGATACGCAGTATTTT. This sequence encodes CASSPSGGDGDTQYF.

V and J are TRBV20-1 and TRBJ2-3, with 9 positions matching TRBD2. Looked up from germline, CDR1 is DFQATT and CDR2 is SNEGSKA (reference sequence). The V segment lost 1 base and the J segment 2 bases; nucleotides outside the gene matches: 7. This CDR3 comprises 16 residues. Here the CDR3 reads CSARGTGTSFTDTQYF. CDR3 in DNA: TGCAGTGCTAGAGGGACCGGGACTAGCTTCACAGATACGCAGTATTTT.

This clonotype was recorded a few times. The chain carries TRBV6-5 and TRBJ2-5; the D call may be TRBD1 or TRBD2 (6 bases each). The V gene lost 2 bases and the J gene lost 1 base, with 11 bases spanning the gap. The CDR3 extends over 15 amino acids. Germline V gene lookup returns CDR1 MNHEY and CDR2 SVGAGI. The CDR3 DNA reads as TGTGCCAGCAGTTACCGAGGGGGGACCCAAGAGACCCAGTACTTC. Translated, it gives CASSYRGGTQETQYF.

In this sample, this clonotype turned up a few times. The chain couples TRBV7-2 to TRBJ2-2; D is undetermined. CDR3 size: 13 residues. Germline CDR1 and CDR2: SGHTA and FQGNSA. V was pared by 10 bases and J by 1 base, with 10 bases between. The CDR3: CAILKLNTGELFF. The CDR3 nucleotides are TGTGCCATCCTTAAGCTGAACACCGGGGAGCTGTTTTTT.

This clonotype turned up a few times. The gene calls are TRBV4-2 and TRBJ2-7; D unclear. V shed 0 bases and J shed 4 bases, with 10 bases lying between them. Germline V CDR1 and CDR2: LGHNA, YNFKEQ. This CDR3 is built from 14 residues. The CDR3 protein is CASSQDRSFYEQYF. The CDR3 coding sequence is TGTGCCAGCAGCCAAGATCGGAGCTTTTACGAGCAGTACTTC.

This chain joins TRBV7-3 and TRBJ2-2; perhaps TRBD1 as D (6 bases). Germline V gene lookup returns CDR1 SGHTA and CDR2 FQGTGA. The germline V and J ends were trimmed by 2 bases and 7 bases, with 17 bases remaining between them. The CDR3 consists of 16 residues. The CDR3 sequence: CASSLGPQGLIGELFF. As DNA, the CDR3 is TGTGCCAGCAGCTTAGGGCCACAGGGTTTAATCGGGGAGCTGTTTTTT.

About this clonotype itself: This may be a read error: a much more frequent sequence differs by one nucleotide. The J gene is TRBJ2-6, the V gene TRBV10-3; maybe TRBD1 (6 bases). CDR3 length: 15 amino acids. Germline values: CDR1 ENHRY, CDR2 SYGVKD. V was clipped by 4 bases and J by 7 bases, with 14 bases between them. DNA for the CDR3: TGTGCCATCAGTGTAGGCAGGGGAGTAGCCAACGTCCTGACTTTC. As protein: CAISVGRGVANVLTF.

The V and J genes are TRBV7-2 and TRBJ2-3, with 9 bases lining up with TRBD2. After removal of 8 bases from V and 6 bases from J, the junction contained 15 bases not matched to a gene. Germline V gene sequence: CDR1 SGHTA, CDR2 FQGNSA. This CDR3 is built from 16 residues. CDR3 loop: CASPPTAGGLRDTQYF. For the CDR3, the DNA is TGTGCCAGCCCTCCGACGGCGGGAGGGCTTCGTGATACGCAGTATTTT.

This clonotype was seen more than once but under ten times. The J gene is TRBJ2-1, the V gene TRBV7-2; no firm D call. The V end was cut by 5 bases, the J end by 4 bases, with 15 bases between. The CDR3 has 15 residues. Germline loops: CDR1 SGHTA, CDR2 FQGNSA. Written as DNA, the CDR3 is TGTGCCAGCAGCAAAGAAGACTGGATATACAATGAGCAGTTCTTC. It codes for CASSKEDWIYNEQFF.

The CDR3: CASGRQVPNYGYTF. The CDR3 DNA reads as TGTGCCAGCGGGAGACAAGTTCCTAACTATGGCTACACCTTC. V gene TRBV2 combines with J gene TRBJ1-2; D uncertain. CDR3 size: 14 residues. Trimming took off 8 bases at V and 0 bases at J, with 13 bases between the two ends. CDR1 SNHLY and CDR2 FYNNEI come from the germline V gene.

The chain combines TRBV3-1 with TRBJ2-1; D is ambiguous. The CDR3 totals 14 residues. V dropped 0 bases and J dropped 10 bases, with 13 bases sitting between them. The germline gives CDR1 LGHDT, CDR2 YNNKEL (reference sequence). The DNA of the CDR3 is TGTGCCAGCAGCCAAGATTGGGCCTCCTACGAGCAGTTCTTC. This gives the protein CASSQDWASYEQFF.

The CDR3 DNA reads as TGTGCCAGCAGCTTCGACAGCCTCACAGATACGCAGTATTTT. It codes for CASSFDSLTDTQYF. J is TRBJ2-3 and V is TRBV7-2; a possible D gene is TRBD1 (5 bases). Germline CDR1 SGHTA, CDR2 FQGNSA. Trimming cost V 3 bases and J 2 bases, with 9 bases left between them. The CDR3 loop spans 14 amino acids.

This clonotype was counted only a few times. The chain combines TRBV18 with TRBJ1-2; TRBD1 matches at 9 bases. The germline V gene has CDR1 KGHSH and CDR2 LQKENI. V was clipped by 2 bases and J by 5 bases; unmatched bases: 3. The CDR3 is 14 amino acids. Here the CDR3 reads CASSPGQGLYGYTF. In DNA form, the CDR3 reads TGTGCCAGCTCACCAGGACAGGGGTTATATGGCTACACCTTC.

The rearrangement links TRBV15 to TRBJ2-5; D not resolved. The DNA end favors TRBJ2-7, so the J call may be wrong. From germline, CDR1 is LNHNV and CDR2 YYDKDF (reference sequence). The CDR3 totals 14 residues. The CDR3 DNA reads as TGTGCCACCAGCAGAGATCTACGGAACTACGAGCAGTACTTC. Translation gives CATSRDLRNYEQYF.

The table lists this clonotype with many counts. V gene TRBV27 combines with J gene TRBJ1-2, with D possibly being TRBD1 (6 bases). CDR3 length: 12 amino acids. Germline-derived CDR1 and CDR2 are MNHEY and SMNVEV (reference sequence). V lost 6 bases, J lost 6 bases, and 11 bases lay in between. CDR3: CASSLQGDGYTF. CDR3 nucleotide sequence: TGTGCCAGCAGCTTACAGGGTGATGGCTACACCTTC.

This clonotype has only a few counts. The chain carries TRBV20-1 and TRBJ2-7; 7 bases are a match to TRBD1. Trimming removed 6 bases from V and 3 bases from J; junction bases left unmatched: 11. Germline-derived CDR1 and CDR2 are DFQATT and SNEGSKA (reference sequence). The CDR3 has 14 residues. The DNA of the CDR3 is TGCAGTGCCACTACCCCGGGACAGTTCTACGAGCAGTACTTC. It specifies CSATTPGQFYEQYF.